The 18 T cell receptor beta chains given below trace back to one sample, sequenced in a study of a mutant IDH1 vaccine in newly diagnosed glioma (dated by TCRdb to the early 2020s). These receptors are not linked to any known antigen. According to the study, the label for this sample's time point signals: week 23, last vaccination. Each vaccine dose was 300 ug of a 20-mer mutant IDH1 peptide in Montanide, given subcutaneously with topical imiquimod. Receptor libraries were prepared by the immunoSEQ multiplex PCR assay. TCRdb provides this immuneACCESS table in a form limited to in-frame rearrangements. Some clones are lacking; in checked studies, under half of them reflect an unresolved V gene, and why the rest are absent is not known. This sample is represented by about 54,000 clones; about 87% of them were singletons. The top ten clones comprise roughly 1.5% of the sample. The specimen comprised PBMCs, sampled from a glioma patient whose treatment included an IDH1 peptide vaccine. Receptor source: a man in his forties or fifties with glioma.

V usage is TRBV4-2 and J usage is TRBJ2-3; the match to TRBD2 covers 7 bases. Germline-derived CDR1 and CDR2 are LGHNA and YNFKEQ. The CDR3 extends over 11 amino acids. The J segment lost 10 bases and the V segment lost 4 bases, leaving 2 bases of the junction unmatched. CDR3 DNA sequence: TGTGCCAGCAGCCTTGCGGGGGCGCAGTATTTT. Its translation is CASSLAGAQYF.

The table lists this clone with a few counts. V and J are TRBV7-2 and TRBJ1-4; 8 positions agree with TRBD1. Germline lookup yields CDR1 SGHTA and CDR2 FQGNSA. The CDR3 spans 12 residues. Trimming removed 5 bases from V and 13 bases from J; junction bases left unmatched: 6. The CDR3 protein is CASSPDRGGLFF. CDR3 sequence (DNA): TGTGCCAGCAGCCCCGACAGGGGAGGACTGTTTTTT. The variable domain in full, with the rest retrieved from reference TRBV7-2 and TRBJ1-4, is GAGVSQSPSNKVTEKGKDVELRCDPISGHTALYWYRQSLGQGLEFLIYFQGNSAPDKSGLPSDRFSAERTGGSVSTLTIQRTQQEDSAVYLCASSPDRGGLFFGSGTQLSVL.

This clone was seen more than once but under ten times. The V call is TRBV10-3, the J call TRBJ1-2; tentatively, D is TRBD1 (6 bases). This CDR3 has 12 residues. V was pared by 7 bases and J by 4 bases, with 10 bases between. CDR1 and CDR2 (germline): ENHRY, SYGVKD. The CDR3 DNA follows: TGTGCCATCAATAAAGGGGGCTATGGCTACACCTTC. The encoded protein is CAINKGGYGYTF.

This rearrangement joins TRBV5-1 to TRBJ2-2; D may be TRBD2 (6 bases). Germline V gene sequence: CDR1 SGHRS, CDR2 YFSETQ. V shed 3 bases and J shed 4 bases, with 10 bases lying between them. CDR3 length equals 14 residues. Here the CDR3 DNA reads TGCGCCAGCAGCTCGGAGGGAATCACCGGGGAGCTGTTTTTT. Protein sequence: CASSSEGITGELFF. The full variable domain, its missing parts supplied by reference TRBV5-1 and TRBJ2-2, is KAGVTQTPRYLIKTRGQQVTLSCSPISGHRSVSWYQQTPGQGLQFLFEYFSETQRNKGNFPGRFSGRQFSNSRSEMNVSTLELGDSALYLCASSSEGITGELFFGEGSRLTVL.

This clone has just one count. This chain joins TRBV2 and TRBJ2-3, with 7 bases aligning to TRBD2. V was clipped by 5 bases and J by 3 bases; unmatched bases: 8. Germline V gene data show CDR1 as SNHLY and CDR2 as FYNNEI. This CDR3 has 15 residues. CDR3 region: CASSWTRGSTDTQYF. The CDR3 nucleotides read TGTGCCAGCAGTTGGACTAGGGGTAGTACAGATACGCAGTATTTT.

The count of this clone is one. A read error may account for a junction end that differs from germline. The CDR3 nucleotides read TGTGCCAGTAGCTTAGCCCTAGCGGGCCTTACATACGAGCAGTACTTC. Translated, it gives CASSLALAGLTYEQYF. The chain recombines TRBV5-4 with TRBJ2-7; 8 bases agree with TRBD2. The V gene's germline CDR1 is SGHNT and CDR2 YYREEE (reference sequence). This CDR3 is built from 16 residues.

The chain uses TRBV6-5 and TRBJ2-7; 10 bases line up with TRBD1. Germline CDR1 MNHEY, CDR2 SVGAGI. Germline trimming cut 2 bases from V and 6 bases from J; bases unmatched to any gene: 10. The CDR3 sequence is 16 residues long. In DNA, the CDR3 is TGTGCCAGCAGTTACACCGATCCGGGACAGGGGACCGAGCAGTACTTC. Translation gives CASSYTDPGQGTEQYF.

This chain links TRBV19 with TRBJ2-2; 8 nucleotides line up with TRBD2. The trim removed 4 bases at V and 0 bases at J, leaving 1 base unmatched. The V gene's germline CDR1 is LNHDA and CDR2 SQIVND (reference sequence). This CDR3 has 15 amino acids. Here the CDR3 reads CASSKGLANTGELFF. The CDR3 coding sequence is TGTGCCAGTAGTAAGGGACTAGCGAACACCGGGGAGCTGTTTTTT.

The sample holds one count of this clone. The rearrangement links TRBV15 to TRBJ1-2, with D possibly being TRBD1 (6 bases). CDR1 LNHNV and CDR2 YYDKDF come from the germline V gene (reference sequence). The V end lost 5 bases, the J end lost 0 bases, and 13 bases lay between the germline ends. This CDR3 is built from 15 residues. The CDR3 DNA follows: TGTGCCACCAGCGACCCACCAGGGGCTAACTATGGCTACACCTTC. Protein sequence: CATSDPPGANYGYTF.

The chain combines TRBV6-1 with TRBJ2-1; D remains unclear. V was trimmed by 8 bases and J by 4 bases, leaving 6 bases between them. Germline loops: CDR1 MNHNS, CDR2 SASEGT. CDR3 size: 11 residues. The CDR3 spells CASPQYNEQFF. For the CDR3, the DNA is TGTGCCAGCCCCCAGTACAATGAGCAGTTCTTC.

This rearrangement joins TRBV7-3 to TRBJ2-3; D is unclear. Trimming took off 5 bases at V and 0 bases at J, with 12 bases between the two ends. The CDR3 runs 15 residues. Germline assignment: CDR1 SGHTA and CDR2 FQGTGA. The CDR3 DNA reads as TGTGCCAGCAGCCCCACGCTGGGAAGCACAGATACGCAGTATTTT. This encodes CASSPTLGSTDTQYF.

V usage is TRBV5-5 and J usage is TRBJ2-5; TRBD2 is a possible D gene (6 bases). From germline, CDR1 is SGHKS and CDR2 YYEKEE (reference sequence). Trimming took 3 bases from V and 5 from J, leaving 11 bases between them. The CDR3 has 13 amino acids. The CDR3 DNA is TGTGCCAGCAGCTGGAGGGCCGGGGAGACCCAGTACTTC. Translated, it gives CASSWRAGETQYF.

This chain links TRBV5-6 with TRBJ2-3, with TRBD2 identical over 8 bases. CDR3 length: 14 residues. The junction had 2 bases not matched to a gene; V was cut back by 0 bases and J by 5 bases. The germline CDR1 and CDR2 sequences are SGHDT and YYEEEE. CDR3 nucleotide sequence: TGTGCCAGCAGCTTGGACGGGAGGGAAGATACGCAGTATTTT. This sequence encodes CASSLDGREDTQYF.

V gene TRBV27 combines with J gene TRBJ2-7, with D perhaps given as TRBD1 or TRBD2 (5 bases each). Looked up from germline, CDR1 is MNHEY and CDR2 is SMNVEV (reference sequence). This CDR3 region has 14 residues. With 4 bases removed from V and 2 bases from J, the gap between germline ends came to 12 bases. This CDR3 reads CASSWGSGTYEQYF. The CDR3 nucleotides read TGTGCCAGCAGTTGGGGCAGCGGTACCTACGAGCAGTACTTC.

The chain couples TRBV5-1 to TRBJ1-2, with D unresolved. Trimming removed 1 base at V and 3 bases at J, with 16 bases between. From germline, CDR1 is SGHRS and CDR2 YFSETQ. The CDR3 extends over 16 amino acids. Here the CDR3 DNA reads TGCGCCAGCAGCTTGAGGAAATGGAGTCGGGACTATGGCTACACCTTC. Amino acids: CASSLRKWSRDYGYTF.

This chain joins TRBV7-6 and TRBJ1-5; tentative D call: TRBD1 (6 bases). The V end was cut by 0 bases, the J end by 0 bases, with 9 bases between. This CDR3 spans 16 amino acids. Germline loops: CDR1 SGHVS, CDR2 FNYEAQ. The CDR3 region is CASSLAGGHSNQPQHF. For the CDR3, the DNA is TGTGCCAGCAGCTTAGCAGGGGGGCATAGCAATCAGCCCCAGCATTTT.

The chain employs TRBV28 and TRBJ2-1; D gene uncertain. The germline V gene encodes CDR1 MDHEN and CDR2 SYDVKM. This CDR3 contains 12 residues. The V and J ends lost 2 bases and 11 bases respectively, with 10 bases between them. The CDR3 bases are TGTGCCAGCAGTTTACAGGCAGGTCAGCAGTTCTTC. Its translation is CASSLQAGQQFF.

The rearrangement joins TRBV5-1 to TRBJ2-7; 9 bases fit TRBD1. CDR1 and CDR2 from the germline V gene are SGHRS and YFSETQ. The V segment lost 2 bases and the J segment 5 bases; nucleotides outside the gene matches: 5. The CDR3 totals 14 residues. The chain's CDR3 is CASSLQGADNEQYF. The CDR3 bases are TGCGCCAGCAGCTTACAGGGGGCTGATAACGAGCAGTACTTC. The variable domain in full, with the rest retrieved from reference TRBV5-1 and TRBJ2-7, is KAGVTQTPRYLIKTRGQQVTLSCSPISGHRSVSWYQQTPGQGLQFLFEYFSETQRNKGNFPGRFSGRQFSNSRSEMNVSTLELGDSALYLCASSLQGADNEQYFGPGTRLTVT.